The clone carrying this T cell receptor beta chain was seen only once. Germline V CDR1 and CDR2: SEHNR, FQNEAQ (reference sequence). The CDR3 contains 17 residues. Deletions cut 5 bases from V and 3 bases from J, with 17 bases between. This entry comes from a study of blood T cell repertoires in COVID-19. Across the whole study: Samples came from the United States, Italy and Spain, spanning acute and convalescent COVID-19. Sample material is recorded as cDNA or gDNA derived from T cells, B-cell-depleted T cells, or PBMCs.

In the study's own analysis: Amplification from reference gene primers served as the basis for estimated nucleated cell counts. Clones were read by immunoSEQ multiplex PCR, and TCRdb kept only the in-frame ones, dropping some. V and J calls and clone size are given by that table; D and trimming were obtained from the DNA. The sample comprises about 180,000 clones, about 88% of which are singletons, and less than 3.5% rests with the top ten. The rearrangement uses TRBV7-9 and TRBJ1-6, with a tentative D call TRBD1 (5 bases). The sample taken for sequencing was peripheral blood. This sequence originates from a woman aged 30 to 39 with active or convalescent COVID-19. This CDR3 reads CASSDTQGKGYNSPLHF. The CDR3 DNA reads as TGTGCCAGCAGCGACACCCAGGGTAAAGGCTATAATTCACCCCTCCACTTT.